This TCR beta chain was captured by sequencing in a study of T cells expressing NK-cell markers. Study-wide context: According to the study, TCR beta repertoires originated from sorted CD3+CD56+NKG2C+, CD3+CD56+NKG2C- and CD3+CD56-NKG2C+ T cells. One of eight sequenced donors was HCMV-seronegative; the other seven were seropositive. Points from the study as a whole: Six of the donors carried dominant NKG2C+ clonotypes that took up roughly 1.0-8% of their CD8+ T cells.

Production of TCR beta cDNA relied on 5'RACE template switching with UMIs. With the 5' RACE reads reprocessed, TCRdb shows one record per CDR3 protein and no DNA. The repertoire shows over 350,000 distinct CDR3 sequences; the top ten hold 9.5% to 12%. As regards this clonotype: What it recognizes is unknown.

The length of the CDR3 is 14 residues. Germline V gene lookup returns CDR1 DFQATT and CDR2 SNEGSKA (reference sequence). Sequencing used blood T cells: a sorted CD56 or NKG2C T cell subset, CD4+ or CD8+ T cells, or bulk PBMC T cells (not recorded which). The source is a woman in her forties or fifties in good health. The V gene is TRBV20-1, the J gene TRBJ2-1; the D gene TCRdb calls, TRBD1, cannot be checked with no DNA. CDR3 protein: CSALDRGLYNEQFF.